This T cell receptor beta chain was sequenced during a study of blood T cell repertoires in COVID-19. The study drew participants aged about 18 to 89 years from fewer than 30 US areas. Donors were grouped by their self-reported clinical history. Authors' data handling: Amplified reference gene primers provided the basis for estimating nucleated cell counts. Method: immunoSEQ multiplex PCR; TCRdb's copy keeps in-frame clones and lacks some. The V and J calls and clone size are taken from that table; D and trimming were inferred from the DNA. Counted here are approximately 200,000 clones, 70% to 90% occurring once; the ten biggest clones make up about 7.7%. Trimming removed 7 bases at V and 4 bases at J, with 5 bases between. The CDR3 has 11 residues.

The J gene is TRBJ2-1, the V gene TRBV12-3 or TRBV12-4, with D unresolved. The source is a woman aged 40 to 55 with acute COVID-19. Sequences were obtained from PBMCs or T cells enriched from blood (not recorded which). The CDR3 here is CASTSYNEQFF. CDR3 sequence (DNA): TGTGCCAGCACCTCTTACAATGAGCAGTTCTTC.